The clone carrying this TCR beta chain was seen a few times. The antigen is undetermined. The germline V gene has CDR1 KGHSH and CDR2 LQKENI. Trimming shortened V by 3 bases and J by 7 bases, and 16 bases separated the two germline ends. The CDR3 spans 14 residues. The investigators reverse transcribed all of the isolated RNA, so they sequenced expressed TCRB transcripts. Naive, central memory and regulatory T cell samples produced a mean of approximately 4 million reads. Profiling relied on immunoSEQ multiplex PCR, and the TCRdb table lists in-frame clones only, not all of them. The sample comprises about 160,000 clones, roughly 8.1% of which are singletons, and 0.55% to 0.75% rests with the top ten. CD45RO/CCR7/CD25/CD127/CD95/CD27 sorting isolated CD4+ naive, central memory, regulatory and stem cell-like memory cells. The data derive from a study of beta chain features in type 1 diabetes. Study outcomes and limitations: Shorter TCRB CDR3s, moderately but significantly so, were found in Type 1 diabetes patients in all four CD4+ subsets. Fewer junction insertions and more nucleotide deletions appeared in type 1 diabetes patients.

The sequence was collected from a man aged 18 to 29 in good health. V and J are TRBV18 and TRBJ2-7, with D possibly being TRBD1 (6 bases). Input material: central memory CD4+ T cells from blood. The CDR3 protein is CASSPQPDRGEQYF. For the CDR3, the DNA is TGTGCCAGCTCACCGCAGCCGGACAGAGGGGAGCAGTACTTC.